This TCR beta chain emerged from a study of CD8 T cells in Susac syndrome. On the study more broadly: The Susac syndrome patients that were sequenced included more than 5 with active disease and roughly 8 in remission.

RNA, at about 0.5 to 1 ug, was reverse transcribed with random hexamers. Amplification of the TCR beta CDR3 was carried out by immunoSEQ multiplex PCR, which spanned a total of 54 Vbeta and 13 Jbeta segments. TCRdb re-derived calls from the immunoSEQ multiplex PCR reads in MiXCR, one entry per CDR3 protein. This table holds around 140,000 distinct CDR3 sequences, roughly 94% found once. V shed 1 base, J shed 1 base, and the junction held 10 bases outside the gene matches. The V gene's germline CDR1 is DFQATT and CDR2 SNEGSKA (reference sequence). This CDR3 spans 18 amino acids. Negative isolation was applied to CD8+ and CD4+ T cells, and FACS enrichment was applied to TEMRA cells. Study results and caveats: Within Susac syndrome CD4+ T cell repertoires, clonal expansion was not evident.

To note about this clonotype: Its antigen is not known.

The sequence was obtained from a human donor with Susac syndrome. The chain links TRBV20-1 to TRBJ2-3; 11 bases match TRBD2. Sequencing input: CD4+ T cells from PBMCs. CDR3 DNA: TGCAGTGCTAGAGGAACCCGTAATAGCGGGAGGGGCACAGATACGCAGTATTTT. Its protein product is CSARGTRNSGRGTDTQYF.